These T cell receptor beta chains were read from a single sample in a study of blood T cell repertoires in COVID-19. The assay was immunoSEQ multiplex PCR, and TCRdb's table has in-frame clones only and misses some. In the table there are some 220,000 clones, roughly 80% of which are singletons. The sample taken for sequencing was peripheral blood. These receptors were collected from a woman aged 25 to 39 who had recovered from COVID-19. Both conserved end residues are part of each CDR3. The D gene is left open where the match is weak. Rows may omit the clone size; those that give it use once, few, many or a size class.

v_gene	d_gene	j_gene	abundance	CDR3aa	CDR3nt
TRBV27	NA	TRBJ2-7	NA	CASSFLTGEPSYEQYF	TGTGCCAGCAGTTTCCTAACAGGTGAACCTTCCTACGAGCAGTACTTC
TRBV28	TRBD1	TRBJ1-2	NA	CASSSPSGDSLYGYTF	TGTGCCAGCAGTTCTCCCTCAGGGGACAGCCTATATGGCTACACCTTC
TRBV2	TRBD2	TRBJ2-3	NA	CARRYREDTDTQYF	TGTGCCAGGAGATACCGGGAGGACACAGATACGCAGTATTTT
TRBV3-1/TRBV3-2	TRBD2	TRBJ2-3	once	CASSRTRDTQYF	TGTGCCAGCAGCCGGACTAGAGATACGCAGTATTTT
TRBV28	NA	TRBJ1-5	NA	CASSIGGNQPQHF	TGTGCCAGCAGTATAGGGGGCAATCAGCCCCAGCATTTT
TRBV12-3/TRBV12-4	TRBD1	TRBJ1-5	NA	CASRTGNQPQHF	TGTGCCAGCAGGACAGGGAATCAGCCCCAGCATTTT
TRBV28	NA	TRBJ2-7	NA	CASSLLSDHYEQYF	TGTGCCAGCAGTTTGCTTAGCGATCACTACGAGCAGTACTTC
TRBV5-1	NA	TRBJ2-3	NA	CASSLSGQYTDTQYF	TGCGCCAGCAGCTTGTCAGGACAATACACAGATACGCAGTATTTT
TRBV4-1	NA	TRBJ1-2	once	CASSQEKGSRTF	TGCGCCAGCAGCCAAGAGAAGGGGTCTCGCACCTTC
TRBV4-1	TRBD2	TRBJ2-4	NA	CASSQGLARQSSAKNIQYF	TGCGCCAGCAGCCAAGGACTAGCGAGACAGAGCAGTGCCAAAAACATTCAGTACTTC
TRBV6-5	TRBD2	TRBJ2-7	NA	CASSFTAGVNEQYF	TGTGCCAGCAGTTTTACCGCGGGGGTCAACGAGCAGTACTTC
TRBV5-6	NA	TRBJ1-2	NA	CASSLDSVGARYGYTF	TGTGCCAGCAGCTTAGATAGTGTGGGGGCGCGTTATGGCTACACCTTC